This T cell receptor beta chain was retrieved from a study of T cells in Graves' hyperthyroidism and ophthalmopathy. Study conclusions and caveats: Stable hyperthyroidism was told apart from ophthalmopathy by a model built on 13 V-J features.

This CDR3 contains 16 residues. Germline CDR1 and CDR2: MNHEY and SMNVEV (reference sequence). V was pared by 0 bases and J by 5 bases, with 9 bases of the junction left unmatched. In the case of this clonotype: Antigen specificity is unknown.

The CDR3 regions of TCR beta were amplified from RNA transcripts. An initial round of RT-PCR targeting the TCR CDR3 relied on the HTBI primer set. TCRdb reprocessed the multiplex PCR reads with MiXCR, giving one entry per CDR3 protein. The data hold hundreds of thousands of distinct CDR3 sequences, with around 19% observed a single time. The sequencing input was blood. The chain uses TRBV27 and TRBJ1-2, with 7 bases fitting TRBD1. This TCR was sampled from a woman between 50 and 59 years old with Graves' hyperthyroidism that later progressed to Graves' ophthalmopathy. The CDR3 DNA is TGTGCCAGCAGTTTATCGATAAGCACAGGGGATTATGGCTACACCTTC. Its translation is CASSLSISTGDYGYTF.